This T cell receptor beta chain was retrieved from a study of control samples from healthy donors and cancer patients. A few counts support this clone. Sequenced by immunoSEQ multiplex PCR; TCRdb stores in-frame clones only, minus some. Of 150,000 to 200,000 clones detected, 88% appear once; the ten largest clones hold nearly 5%. In germline, CDR1 is SNHLY, CDR2 FYNNEI. The germline V and J ends were trimmed by 4 bases and 3 bases, with 13 bases remaining between them. The CDR3 length is 15 residues. This receptor was taken from a woman in her 30s in good health. The source material was blood. The chain employs TRBV2 and TRBJ1-5; no definite D call. In DNA form, the CDR3 reads TGTGCCAGCAGTGTAACTCCGAGTCCCAATCAGCCCCAGCATTTT. Encoded protein: CASSVTPSPNQPQHF.